One sample yielded the 5 T cell receptor beta chains listed below, sequenced in a study of cytomegalovirus exposure and HLA in healthy donors. The table came from immunoSEQ multiplex PCR; TCRdb's copy has only in-frame clones and leaves some out. The table has 200,000 to 250,000 clones, roughly 80% seen once. The sequenced sample consisted of PBMCs. All receptors come from a woman under 30 in good health and CMV-seronegative.

In its sample, this clone was seen once. The chain carries TRBV5-8 and TRBJ2-3; weak D call: TRBD2 (6 bases). CDR3 size: 15 residues. V lost 4 bases and J 2 bases, leaving 14 bases between the germline ends. Germline CDR1 and CDR2: SGHTS and YDEGEE. The CDR3 DNA follows: TGTGCCAGCAGCCCCCGGGACTCCCACACAGATACGCAGTATTTT. Translating gives CASSPRDSHTDTQYF.

This clone has just a few counts. The same CDR3 is also encoded by other DNA sequences in this sample. The chain couples TRBV28 to TRBJ1-2; D remains unclear. V lost 3 bases and J lost 2, with 7 bases in between. In germline, CDR1 is MDHEN, CDR2 SYDVKM. The CDR3 contains 13 residues. The CDR3 protein is CASSLGQNYGYTF. The DNA of the CDR3 is TGTGCCAGCAGTTTGGGCCAGAACTATGGCTACACCTTC.

The chain combines TRBV2 with TRBJ1-2; possible D gene TRBD1, 6 bases. Germline assignment: CDR1 SNHLY and CDR2 FYNNEI. This CDR3 spans 13 amino acids. V lost 7 bases and J lost 4, with 13 bases in between. The CDR3 region has the DNA TGTGCCAGCATAGGACAGAGGGGCTATGGCTACACCTTC. This codes for CASIGQRGYGYTF.

The genes are TRBV6-5 and TRBJ1-5; D gene uncertain. Trimming shortened V by 0 bases and J by 6 bases, and 9 bases separated the two germline ends. There are 14 residues in the CDR3. Germline values: CDR1 MNHEY, CDR2 SVGAGI. The CDR3 is CASSYSYRTQPQHF. The CDR3 nucleotides are TGTGCCAGCAGTTACTCGTACCGCACTCAGCCCCAGCATTTT.

This clone has just a few counts. This chain links TRBV6-5 with TRBJ1-2; D unclear. Per the germline V gene, CDR1 is MNHEY and CDR2 is SVGAGI. The CDR3 totals 13 residues. The V and J ends lost 7 bases and 8 bases respectively, with 17 bases between them. The CDR3 coding sequence is TGTGCCAGCACGGCGGGCCTCAGGATAGGCTACACCTTC. This gives the protein CASTAGLRIGYTF.